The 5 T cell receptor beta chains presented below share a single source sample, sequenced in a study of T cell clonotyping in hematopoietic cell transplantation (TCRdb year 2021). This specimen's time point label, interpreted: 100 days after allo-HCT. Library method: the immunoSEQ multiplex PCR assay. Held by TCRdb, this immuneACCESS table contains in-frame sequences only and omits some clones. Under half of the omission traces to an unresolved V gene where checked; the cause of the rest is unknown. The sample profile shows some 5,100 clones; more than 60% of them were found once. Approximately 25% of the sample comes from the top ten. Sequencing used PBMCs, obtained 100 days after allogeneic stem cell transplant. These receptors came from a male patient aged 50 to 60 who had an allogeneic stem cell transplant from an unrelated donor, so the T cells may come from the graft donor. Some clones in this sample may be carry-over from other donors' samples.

The CDR3 is CASSEGSSGGSTDTQYF. CDR3 nucleotides: TGTGCCAGCAGTGAAGGATCAAGCGGAGGGAGCACAGATACGCAGTATTTT. V and J are TRBV6-4 and TRBJ2-3, with D perhaps matching TRBD2 (6 bases). This CDR3 has 17 residues. The V and J ends lost 3 bases and 0 bases respectively, with 16 bases between them. Per germline, CDR1 MRHNA and CDR2 SNTAGT.

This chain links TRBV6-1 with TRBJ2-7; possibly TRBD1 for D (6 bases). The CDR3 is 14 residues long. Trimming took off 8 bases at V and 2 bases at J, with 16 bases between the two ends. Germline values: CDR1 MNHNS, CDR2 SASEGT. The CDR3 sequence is CASGAGEVTYEQYF. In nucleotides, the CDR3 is TGTGCCAGCGGAGCAGGGGAAGTGACCTACGAGCAGTACTTC.

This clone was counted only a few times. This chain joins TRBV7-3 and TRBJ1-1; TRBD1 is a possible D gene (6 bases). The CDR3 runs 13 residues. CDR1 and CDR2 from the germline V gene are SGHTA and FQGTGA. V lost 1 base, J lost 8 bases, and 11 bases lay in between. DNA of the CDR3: TGTGCCAGCAGCTTAAATTCAGGGGAGGAAGCTTTCTTT. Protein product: CASSLNSGEEAFF.

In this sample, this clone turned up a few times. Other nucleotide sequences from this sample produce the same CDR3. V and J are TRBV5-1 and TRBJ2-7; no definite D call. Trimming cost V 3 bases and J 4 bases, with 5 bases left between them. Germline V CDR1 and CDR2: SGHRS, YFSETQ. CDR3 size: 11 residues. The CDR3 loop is CASSSSYEQYF. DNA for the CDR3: TGCGCCAGCAGCTCTTCGTACGAGCAGTACTTC.

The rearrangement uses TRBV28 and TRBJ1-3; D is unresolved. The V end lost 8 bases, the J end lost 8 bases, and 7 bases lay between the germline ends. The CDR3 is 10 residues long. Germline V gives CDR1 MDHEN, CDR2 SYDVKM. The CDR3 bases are TGTGCCAGCCTCGGCTACACCATATATTTT. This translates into CASLGYTIYF.